This T cell receptor beta chain was identified during a study of CXCR3-negative and CXCR3-positive naive CD8 T cells. Findings of the study overall: Both naive subsets, CXCR3-negative and CXCR3-positive, displayed similar TRBV-TRBJ usage, unlike memory cells. Between one naive subset and the other, surface CD5 was comparable, and TCR strength was inferred from TRB CDR3 properties. Fresh PBMCs went into most assays, and CXCR3 expression partly declined after cryopreservation. Both naive subsets showed comparably high diversity, and memory CD8+ cells showed much lower diversity.

For this clonotype: Its antigen is undetermined.

Carrying UMI labels, the TRB cDNA libraries were prepared through 5' RACE. TCRdb reprocessed the 5' RACE reads, with one entry per CDR3 protein and no DNA. This sample's table has 100,000 to 150,000 distinct CDR3 sequences. Sequenced input: naive CXCR3- CD8+ T cells from blood. Specified subset: CD45RO-CCR7+CD27+CD95- naive CD8+ T cells lacking CXCR3 (TNR3-). The receptor was isolated from a human donor in good health. Some clones in this sample may be carry-over from other donors' samples.

CDR3 sequence reads: CASSPSGTGRAEAFF. The chain carries TRBV18 and TRBJ1-1; with no DNA, the TCRdb D assignment of TRBD1 cannot be verified. The CDR3 is 15 residues long. Per the germline V gene, CDR1 is KGHSH and CDR2 is LQKENI.